This is a list of T cell receptor beta chains from one sample in a study of T cell responses to AZD1222 COVID-19 vaccine. Generated by immunoSEQ multiplex PCR, the TCRdb table keeps only in-frame clones and is missing some. This sample has about 130,000 clones, with roughly 90% found just once. The sample in question was peripheral blood, obtained on day 0 of AZD1222 vaccination. The receptors were gathered from an adult in good health. The CDR3 runs from the conserved cysteine through the conserved F or W. The D gene is left open where the match is weak. Clone size is not always given. Where it is, it says once, few, many or a class for expanded clones.

j_call: TRBJ1-1
v_call: TRBV19
clone_size: NA
d_call: NA
cdr3_nt: TGTGCCAGTAGTATAGAGGTGAAGGGCACTGAAGCTTTCTTT
cdr3_aa: CASSIEVKGTEAFF

j_call: TRBJ2-7
v_call: TRBV19
clone_size: NA
d_call: TRBD2
cdr3_nt: TGTGCCAGTAGTACCTCCGGGGGGTCCTACGAGCAGTACTTC
cdr3_aa: CASSTSGGSYEQYF

j_call: TRBJ1-1
v_call: TRBV5-4
clone_size: NA
d_call: NA
cdr3_nt: TGTGCCAGCAGCTTGAAACCCACTGAAGCTTTCTTT
cdr3_aa: CASSLKPTEAFF

j_call: TRBJ1-6
v_call: TRBV18
clone_size: NA
d_call: TRBD1
cdr3_nt: TGTGCCAGCTCACCTGTGACAGGGGGGAGCTCCTATAATTCACCCCTCCACTTT
cdr3_aa: CASSPVTGGSSYNSPLHF

j_call: TRBJ2-2
v_call: TRBV11-3
clone_size: NA
d_call: NA
cdr3_nt: TGTGCCAGCAGCCGAGATTCAACCGGGGAGCTGTTTTTT
cdr3_aa: CASSRDSTGELFF

j_call: TRBJ2-1
v_call: TRBV30
clone_size: NA
d_call: TRBD2
cdr3_nt: TGTGCCTGGAGTCCGACTAGCGGGCCCCGCAATGAGCAGTTCTTC
cdr3_aa: CAWSPTSGPRNEQFF

j_call: TRBJ1-2
v_call: TRBV11-1
clone_size: NA
d_call: NA
cdr3_nt: TGTGCCAGCGCCGGCCCCTATGGCTACACCTTC
cdr3_aa: CASAGPYGYTF

j_call: TRBJ1-6
v_call: TRBV5-6
clone_size: NA
d_call: NA
cdr3_nt: TGTGCCAGCAGCTTGGGACCCCTCTGGGAATTAAATTCACCCCTCCACTTT
cdr3_aa: CASSLGPLWELNSPLHF

j_call: TRBJ2-1
v_call: TRBV4-3
clone_size: NA
d_call: NA
cdr3_nt: TGCGCCAGCAGCCGCAAGAGTGGCGGAGGAGCCTACAATGAGCAGTTCTTC
cdr3_aa: CASSRKSGGGAYNEQFF

j_call: TRBJ2-2
v_call: TRBV27
clone_size: NA
d_call: TRBD1
cdr3_nt: TGTGCCAGCAGTATGGGACAGGCGAACACCGGGGAGCTGTTTTTT
cdr3_aa: CASSMGQANTGELFF

j_call: TRBJ1-4
v_call: TRBV28
clone_size: NA
d_call: TRBD1
cdr3_nt: TGTGCCAGCAGCACAGGGGGAACTAATGAAAAACTGTTTTTT
cdr3_aa: CASSTGGTNEKLFF

j_call: TRBJ1-1
v_call: TRBV7-2
clone_size: NA
d_call: NA
cdr3_nt: TGTGCCAGCAGCACCCGATGGAGGGAAGGCACTGAAGCTTTCTTT
cdr3_aa: CASSTRWREGTEAFF

j_call: TRBJ2-3
v_call: TRBV4-1
clone_size: NA
d_call: TRBD2
cdr3_nt: TGCGCCAGCAGCCAAGGTCTACTAGCGGTAAGCACAGATACGCAGTATTTT
cdr3_aa: CASSQGLLAVSTDTQYF

j_call: TRBJ2-1
v_call: TRBV6-5
clone_size: NA
d_call: NA
cdr3_nt: TGTGCCACCTATCGGGACAAAAGGGACAATGAGCAGTTCTTC
cdr3_aa: CATYRDKRDNEQFF

j_call: TRBJ1-1
v_call: TRBV11-2
clone_size: once
d_call: NA
cdr3_nt: TGTGCCAGCAGCGTCGTCACGAACACTGAAGCTTTCTTT
cdr3_aa: CASSVVTNTEAFF

j_call: TRBJ2-3
v_call: TRBV29-1
clone_size: once
d_call: NA
cdr3_nt: TGCAGCGTTGGCCGAGTCGGGTCCACAGATACGCAGTATTTT
cdr3_aa: CSVGRVGSTDTQYF

j_call: TRBJ1-2
v_call: TRBV19
clone_size: NA
d_call: NA
cdr3_nt: TGTGCCAGTACAAACGGGGGACGGGGAGACTATGGCTACACCTTC
cdr3_aa: CASTNGGRGDYGYTF

j_call: TRBJ2-6
v_call: TRBV10-1
clone_size: NA
d_call: TRBD2
cdr3_nt: TGCGCCGGCCGTAGCGGGGAGATCCCTGGGGCCAACGTCCTGACTTTC
cdr3_aa: CAGRSGEIPGANVLTF

j_call: TRBJ2-1
v_call: TRBV21-1
clone_size: NA
d_call: NA
cdr3_nt: TGTGCCAGCAGCAATCTTACTAGCGGGAGGTACTCCTGGAATGAGCAGTTCTTC
cdr3_aa: CASSNLTSGRYSWNEQFF

j_call: TRBJ1-2
v_call: TRBV9
clone_size: NA
d_call: TRBD1
cdr3_nt: TGTGCCAGCAGCGTAGACCTAACAGGGGGGCAGGATGGCTACACCTTC
cdr3_aa: CASSVDLTGGQDGYTF

j_call: TRBJ2-1
v_call: TRBV24-1
clone_size: NA
d_call: TRBD2
cdr3_nt: TGTGCCACCAGCCCCGGACTAGCGCGAAACAATGAGCAGTTCTTC
cdr3_aa: CATSPGLARNNEQFF

j_call: TRBJ2-1
v_call: TRBV10-3
clone_size: once
d_call: NA
cdr3_nt: TGTGCCATCAGTGAGTCTCGGGGCAATGAGCAGTTCTTC
cdr3_aa: CAISESRGNEQFF

j_call: TRBJ1-6
v_call: TRBV7-8
clone_size: NA
d_call: TRBD1
cdr3_nt: TGTGCCAGCAGCCCTGGGACAGGGGACTCACCCCTCCACTTT
cdr3_aa: CASSPGTGDSPLHF

j_call: TRBJ1-6
v_call: TRBV7-9
clone_size: NA
d_call: NA
cdr3_nt: TGTGCCAGCAGCTTAGCCGGTGGAACCTATAATTCACCCCTCCACTTT
cdr3_aa: CASSLAGGTYNSPLHF

j_call: TRBJ1-2
v_call: TRBV5-8
clone_size: NA
d_call: NA
cdr3_nt: TGTGCCAGCAGCTTCTTCCAAACAGCAAATGGCTACACCTTC
cdr3_aa: CASSFFQTANGYTF

j_call: TRBJ2-7
v_call: TRBV3-1/TRBV3-2
clone_size: NA
d_call: NA
cdr3_nt: TGTGCCAGCAGCCAAGCACGGGACCTCCACGAGCAGTACTTC
cdr3_aa: CASSQARDLHEQYF

j_call: TRBJ2-7
v_call: TRBV5-1
clone_size: NA
d_call: NA
cdr3_nt: TGCGCCAGCAGCTTGGGGACTAAAGCTGTCCCTACCTACGAGCAGTACTTC
cdr3_aa: CASSLGTKAVPTYEQYF

j_call: TRBJ1-1
v_call: TRBV18
clone_size: NA
d_call: NA
cdr3_nt: TGTGCCAGCTCACCACGCATAGGGGCTGACACTGAAGCTTTCTTT
cdr3_aa: CASSPRIGADTEAFF

j_call: TRBJ2-1
v_call: TRBV10-3
clone_size: NA
d_call: TRBD1
cdr3_nt: TGTGCCATCAGTGAGTCGCGACAGGGGGCCAATGAGCAGTTCTTC
cdr3_aa: CAISESRQGANEQFF

j_call: TRBJ2-7
v_call: TRBV5-1
clone_size: NA
d_call: TRBD2
cdr3_nt: TGCGCCAGCAGCCCGAGCGGGGCCCCCTACGAGCAGTACTTC
cdr3_aa: CASSPSGAPYEQYF

j_call: TRBJ1-3
v_call: TRBV14
clone_size: NA
d_call: TRBD1
cdr3_nt: TGTGCCAGCAGCCCAGGGGGCAAGTTGACTGGAAACACCATATATTTT
cdr3_aa: CASSPGGKLTGNTIYF

j_call: TRBJ1-5
v_call: TRBV15
clone_size: NA
d_call: NA
cdr3_nt: TGTGCCACCAGCAGTACCCCGACAAATCAGCCCCAGCATTTT
cdr3_aa: CATSSTPTNQPQHF

j_call: TRBJ2-7
v_call: TRBV5-6
clone_size: NA
d_call: NA
cdr3_nt: TGTGCCAGCAGCGGGGGTTGGGGAGCCTACGAGCAGTACTTC
cdr3_aa: CASSGGWGAYEQYF

j_call: TRBJ1-4
v_call: TRBV6-4
clone_size: few
d_call: NA
cdr3_nt: TGTGCCAGGGATGTAGGGGCGCTGGGGGAAAAACTGTTTTTT
cdr3_aa: CARDVGALGEKLFF

j_call: TRBJ1-6
v_call: TRBV19
clone_size: NA
d_call: NA
cdr3_nt: TGTGCCAGTAGCGTCACAGACTATAATTCACCCCTCCACTTT
cdr3_aa: CASSVTDYNSPLHF

j_call: TRBJ1-6
v_call: TRBV9
clone_size: NA
d_call: NA
cdr3_nt: TGTGCCAGCACCCCAATGGGGCAGACAAATTCACCCCTCCACTTT
cdr3_aa: CASTPMGQTNSPLHF

j_call: TRBJ1-1
v_call: TRBV4-1
clone_size: NA
d_call: NA
cdr3_nt: TGCGCCAGCAGCCTCAGGATACCGGGACAACCCCTCACTGAAGCTTTCTTT
cdr3_aa: CASSLRIPGQPLTEAFF

j_call: TRBJ2-5
v_call: TRBV10-3
clone_size: NA
d_call: TRBD2
cdr3_nt: TGTGCCATCAGTGAGGGGACTAGACAAGAGACCCAGTACTTC
cdr3_aa: CAISEGTRQETQYF

j_call: TRBJ2-1
v_call: TRBV4-2
clone_size: NA
d_call: NA
cdr3_nt: TGTGCCAGCAGCTCCAACCGGGACGGACCCTACAATGAGCAGTTCTTC
cdr3_aa: CASSSNRDGPYNEQFF

j_call: TRBJ1-1
v_call: TRBV6-5
clone_size: NA
d_call: NA
cdr3_nt: TGTGCCAGCAGTTATCTCCAGGGGAACACTGAAGCTTTCTTT
cdr3_aa: CASSYLQGNTEAFF

j_call: TRBJ1-2
v_call: TRBV29-1
clone_size: NA
d_call: NA
cdr3_nt: TGCAGCGTGGTCGGCTACACCTTC
cdr3_aa: CSVVGYTF

j_call: TRBJ2-3
v_call: TRBV9
clone_size: NA
d_call: TRBD2
cdr3_nt: TGTGCCAGCAGCGTAGGTACTAGCGGTAGCACAGATACGCAGTATTTT
cdr3_aa: CASSVGTSGSTDTQYF

j_call: TRBJ1-5
v_call: TRBV4-3
clone_size: NA
d_call: NA
cdr3_nt: TGCGCCAGCAGCCAAGACGGGTATAGCAATCAGCCCCAGCATTTT
cdr3_aa: CASSQDGYSNQPQHF

j_call: TRBJ2-5
v_call: TRBV9
clone_size: NA
d_call: TRBD2
cdr3_nt: TGTGCCAGCAGCTCTAGCGGGTCTCAAGAGACCCAGTACTTC
cdr3_aa: CASSSSGSQETQYF